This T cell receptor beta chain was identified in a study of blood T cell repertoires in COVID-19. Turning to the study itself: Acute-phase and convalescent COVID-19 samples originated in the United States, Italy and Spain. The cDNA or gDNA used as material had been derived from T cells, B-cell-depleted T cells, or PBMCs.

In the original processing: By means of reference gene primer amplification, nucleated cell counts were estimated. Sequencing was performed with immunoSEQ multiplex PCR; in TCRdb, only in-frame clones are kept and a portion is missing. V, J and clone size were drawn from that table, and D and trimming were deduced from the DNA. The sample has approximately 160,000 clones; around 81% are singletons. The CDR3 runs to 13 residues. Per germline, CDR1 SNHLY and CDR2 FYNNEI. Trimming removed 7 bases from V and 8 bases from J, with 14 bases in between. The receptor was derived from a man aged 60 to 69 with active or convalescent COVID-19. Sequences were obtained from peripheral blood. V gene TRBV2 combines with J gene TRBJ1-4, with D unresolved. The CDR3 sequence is CASINLLGEKLFF. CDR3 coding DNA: TGTGCCAGCATTAACCTGCTCGGGGAAAAACTGTTTTTT. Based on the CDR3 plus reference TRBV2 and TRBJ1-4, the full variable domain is EPEVTQTPSHQVTQMGQEVILRCVPISNHLYFYWYRQILGQKVEFLVSFYNNEISEKSEIFDDQFSVERPDGSNFTLKIRSTKLEDSAMYFCASINLLGEKLFFGSGTQLSVL.